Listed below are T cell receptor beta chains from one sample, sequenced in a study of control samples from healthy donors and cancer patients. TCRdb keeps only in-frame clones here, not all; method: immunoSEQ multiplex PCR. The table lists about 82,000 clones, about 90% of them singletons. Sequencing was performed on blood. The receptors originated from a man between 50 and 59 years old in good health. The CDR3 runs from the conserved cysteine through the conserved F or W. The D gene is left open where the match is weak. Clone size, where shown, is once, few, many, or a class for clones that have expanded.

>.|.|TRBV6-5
CASSYRAQQPQHF
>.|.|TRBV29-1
CSVGRNEQFF
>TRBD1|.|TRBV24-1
CATSDLGTGRDDTQYF
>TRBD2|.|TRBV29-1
CSVGWGGYNEQFF
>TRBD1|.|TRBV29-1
CSFRAGTGESGELFF
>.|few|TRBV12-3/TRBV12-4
CASGTNYGYTF
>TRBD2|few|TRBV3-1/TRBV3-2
CASSPPTSGRNYEQYF
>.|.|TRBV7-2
CASSKVRDTNEKLFF
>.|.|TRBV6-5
CASSRGYTEAFF
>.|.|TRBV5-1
CASSPMTGWGSGVLKGAYNEQFF
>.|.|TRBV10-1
CASSENLLGTEAFF
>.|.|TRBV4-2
CASSPDSPAPGYTF
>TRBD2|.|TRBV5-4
CASSLTSGANNEQFF
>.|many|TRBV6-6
CASSYPGSGYTF
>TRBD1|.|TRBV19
CASRLVAGGFYGYTF
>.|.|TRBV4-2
CASSQDWREAQPQHF
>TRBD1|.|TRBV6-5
CASSSGTESNQPQHF
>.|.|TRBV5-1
CASSTGGRSYGYTF
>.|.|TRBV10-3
CAISESFPRPHGNTIYF
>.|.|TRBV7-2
CASSLDGNPVRGYTF
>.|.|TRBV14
CASSQNPFSGYTF
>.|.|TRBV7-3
CASSLLGVTDTQYF
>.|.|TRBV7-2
CASSPATLSPLHF
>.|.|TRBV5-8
CASSLYGPQHF
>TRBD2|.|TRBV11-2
CASSLAGGRAGDEQFF
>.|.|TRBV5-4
CASSLASGSTDTQYF
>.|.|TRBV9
CASSGQVAGNTIYF
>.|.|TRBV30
CAWSTRGNSDYTF
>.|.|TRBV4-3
CASSQDREDTQYF
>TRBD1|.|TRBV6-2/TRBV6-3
CASSSTTPGQAIPGANVLTF
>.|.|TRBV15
CAPYSANTEAFF
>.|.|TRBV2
CASIFLQETQYF
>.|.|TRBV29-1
CSVEGDIYGYTF
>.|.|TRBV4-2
CASSLGGQGTDTQYF
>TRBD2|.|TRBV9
CASSVGTSGTYEQYF
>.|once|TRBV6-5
CASRLTSYNSPLHF
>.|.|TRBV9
CASSVRQVGDTQYF
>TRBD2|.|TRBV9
CASSGSGRYEQYF
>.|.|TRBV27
CASSGGYSYNEQFF